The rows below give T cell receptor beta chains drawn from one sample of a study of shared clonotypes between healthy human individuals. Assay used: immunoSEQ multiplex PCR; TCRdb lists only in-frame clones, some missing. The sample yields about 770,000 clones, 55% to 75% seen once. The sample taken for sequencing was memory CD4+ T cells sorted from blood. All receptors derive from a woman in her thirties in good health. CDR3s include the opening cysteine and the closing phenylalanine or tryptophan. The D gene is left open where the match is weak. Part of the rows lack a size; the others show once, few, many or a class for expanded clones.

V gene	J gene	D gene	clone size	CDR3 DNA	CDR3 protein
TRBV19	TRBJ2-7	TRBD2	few	TGTGCCAGTAGTCCCGGGACTAGCGGGCTCCTCTCCTACGAGCAGTACTTC	CASSPGTSGLLSYEQYF
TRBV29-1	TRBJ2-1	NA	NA	TGCAGCGTTGAAGCCCGTCTAGCGCGGAATGAGCAGTTCTTC	CSVEARLARNEQFF
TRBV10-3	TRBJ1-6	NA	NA	TGTGCCATCAGCAAGGGGGTCTATAATTCACCCCTCCACTTT	CAISKGVYNSPLHF
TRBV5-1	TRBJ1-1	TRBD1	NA	TGCGCCAGCAGCTTGGTGGGCAGGGGGCATCGAGCTTTCTTT	CASSLVGRGHRAFF
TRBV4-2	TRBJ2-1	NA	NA	TGTGCCAGCAGCTTGGCATTGTACGGGAGCTCCTACAATGAGCAGTTCTTC	CASSLALYGSSYNEQFF
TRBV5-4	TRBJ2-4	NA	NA	TGTGCCAGCAGCAAACAAGAAGCCAAAAACATTCAGTACTTC	CASSKQEAKNIQYF
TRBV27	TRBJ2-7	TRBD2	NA	TGTGCCAGCAGTTTACGGGGGACTAACGAGCAGTACTTC	CASSLRGTNEQYF
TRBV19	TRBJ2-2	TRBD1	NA	TGTGCCAGTAGTCTCCGCGGACAGGGGAACACCGGGGAGCTGTTTTTT	CASSLRGQGNTGELFF
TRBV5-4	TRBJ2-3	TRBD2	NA	TGTGCCAGCAGCTTGTTTACAGCGGGAGGAACAGATACGCAGTATTTT	CASSLFTAGGTDTQYF
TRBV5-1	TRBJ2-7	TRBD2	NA	TGCGCCAGCAGCTTGGGGGCGGGAGAGGTGAGATACGAGCAGTACTTC	CASSLGAGEVRYEQYF
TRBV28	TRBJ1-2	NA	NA	TGTGCCAGCAGTTCTCACCCTGGAGCTAACTATGGCTACACCTTC	CASSSHPGANYGYTF
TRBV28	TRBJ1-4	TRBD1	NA	TGTGCCAGCAGTTTTTTGTGGGACAGCCAAAATGAAAAACTGTTTTTT	CASSFLWDSQNEKLFF
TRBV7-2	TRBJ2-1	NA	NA	TGTGCCAGCAGCCTTAACGGGCCAGGGCTCAATGAGCAGTTCTTC	CASSLNGPGLNEQFF
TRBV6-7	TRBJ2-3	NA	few	TGTGCCAGCAGTCAAGGGTCCCCAGATACGCAGTATTTT	CASSQGSPDTQYF
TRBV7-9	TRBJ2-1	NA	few	TGTGCCAGCAGCTGGAGCGACGGGAGATTTGATGAGCAGTTCTTC	CASSWSDGRFDEQFF
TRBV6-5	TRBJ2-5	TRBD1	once	TGTGCCAGCAGTTTACTAGGGGGCGAGACCCAGTACTTC	CASSLLGGETQYF
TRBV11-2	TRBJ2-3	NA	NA	TGTGCCAGCAGCTTAGACGTTGGGCTAGAGGCTAGCACAGATACGCAGTATTTT	CASSLDVGLEASTDTQYF
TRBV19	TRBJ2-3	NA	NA	TGTGCCAGTAGTCGTACAGGGAGCACAGATACGCAGTATTTT	CASSRTGSTDTQYF
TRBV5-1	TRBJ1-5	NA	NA	TGCGCCAGCAGCTTAGATGGGAATCAGCCCCAGCATTTT	CASSLDGNQPQHF
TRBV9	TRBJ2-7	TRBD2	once	TGTGCCAGCAGCTTGCCGGGGGGTAGCGGGAGGGCCGCCGAGCAGTACTTC	CASSLPGGSGRAAEQYF
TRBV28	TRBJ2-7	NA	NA	TGTGCCAGCGGGAACAGAGGTGTTTACGAGCAGTACTTC	CASGNRGVYEQYF
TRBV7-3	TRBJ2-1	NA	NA	TGTGCCAGCAGCTTACGGGACGGAAGGGCAAATGAGCAGTTCTTC	CASSLRDGRANEQFF
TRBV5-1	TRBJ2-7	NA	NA	TGCGCCAGCAGCCAAGGGTCTTCCTACGAGCAGTACTTC	CASSQGSSYEQYF
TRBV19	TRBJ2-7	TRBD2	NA	TGTGCCAGTAGTACTGGACTAGCTCTTTACTACGAGCAGTACTTC	CASSTGLALYYEQYF
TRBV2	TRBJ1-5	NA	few	TGTGCCAGCACCCAAGAGGGGGGTGGCCATCAGCCCCAGCATTTT	CASTQEGGGHQPQHF
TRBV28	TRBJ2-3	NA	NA	TGTGCCAGCACCACCCTTGGGACCAACCTCGGTACGCAGTATTTT	CASTTLGTNLGTQYF
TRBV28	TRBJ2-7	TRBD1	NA	TGTGCCAGCAGTCCCCGGGACAGGGGGCCCCCCGACTTC	CASSPRDRGPPDF
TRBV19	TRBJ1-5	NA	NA	TGTGCCAGTAGTATAGGAGGGACTAATCAGCCCCAGCATTTT	CASSIGGTNQPQHF
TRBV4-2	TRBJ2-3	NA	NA	TGTGCCAGCAGCCCGGACTGGGATACGCAGTATTTT	CASSPDWDTQYF
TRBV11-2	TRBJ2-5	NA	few	TGTGCCAGCAGCTCCCTCATCACTAGGTTCGAGACCCAGTACTTC	CASSSLITRFETQYF
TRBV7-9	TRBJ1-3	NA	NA	TGTGCCAGCATCCCGCCCGGGGGCTATGGAAACACCATATATTTT	CASIPPGGYGNTIYF
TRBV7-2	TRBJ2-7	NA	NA	TGTGCCAGCAGCCCAGATCAGCGACTACTTTACGAGCAGTACTTC	CASSPDQRLLYEQYF
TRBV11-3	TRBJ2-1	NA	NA	TGTGCCAGCAGCTACGGACAGGACGGGAGGGCTACCTACAATGAGCAGTTCTTC	CASSYGQDGRATYNEQFF
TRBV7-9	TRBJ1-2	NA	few	TGTGCCAGCAGCTATTCCCCCTATGGCTACACCTTC	CASSYSPYGYTF
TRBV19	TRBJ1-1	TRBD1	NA	TGTGCCAGTAGTACCCGACAGGGGGCGAACACTGAAGCTTTCTTT	CASSTRQGANTEAFF
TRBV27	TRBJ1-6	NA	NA	TGTGCCAGCGGTTCAATTCGCGGCAATGTGATCGGTTCACCCCTCCACTTT	CASGSIRGNVIGSPLHF
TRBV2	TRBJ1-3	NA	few	TGTGCCAGCAGTGACCCCGGGACGGTCTCTGGAAACACCATATATTTT	CASSDPGTVSGNTIYF
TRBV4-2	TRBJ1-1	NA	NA	TGTGCCAGCAGCTTGGAAGAGGGGTGGCAGAAATTCTACGGTGAAGCTTTCTTT	CASSLEEGWQKFYGEAFF
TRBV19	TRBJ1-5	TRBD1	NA	TGTGCCAGTAGTCTGATGGGACAGGGGGCGGAACAGCCCCAGCATTTT	CASSLMGQGAEQPQHF
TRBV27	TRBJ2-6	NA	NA	TGTGCCAGCAGTTTATTAGGGATTAGCTCTGGGGCCAACGTCCTGACTTTC	CASSLLGISSGANVLTF
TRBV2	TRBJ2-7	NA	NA	TGTGCCAGCAGTGATTGGGGCGTACGGAACGAGCAGTACTTC	CASSDWGVRNEQYF
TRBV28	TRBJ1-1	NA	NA	TGTGCCAGCAGTTCCCACCCCGAGGGCCGGGACACTGAAGCTTTCTTT	CASSSHPEGRDTEAFF
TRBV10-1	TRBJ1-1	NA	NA	TGCGCCAGCAGTGAGAGGGGGGACACTGAAGCTTTCTTT	CASSERGDTEAFF
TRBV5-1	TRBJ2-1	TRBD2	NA	TGCGCCAGCAGCTTGGGGACTAGCGGGACCTACAATGAGCAGTTCTTC	CASSLGTSGTYNEQFF
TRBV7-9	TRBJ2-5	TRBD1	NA	TGTGCCAGCAGCTTATTGATAGGACAGGGGGAAGAGACCCAGTACTTC	CASSLLIGQGEETQYF
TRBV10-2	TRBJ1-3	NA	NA	TGCGCCAGCAGTGATGGGGGCCGACCGGGAGGAAACACCATATATTTT	CASSDGGRPGGNTIYF
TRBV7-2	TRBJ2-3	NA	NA	TGTGCCAGCAGCTATATGTCTAGCGCGGATACGCAGTATTTT	CASSYMSSADTQYF
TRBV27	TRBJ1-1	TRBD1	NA	TGTGCCAGCAGTGGGACGGGACAGGGGGCTGAAGCTTTCTTT	CASSGTGQGAEAFF
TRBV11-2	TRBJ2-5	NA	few	TGTGCCAGCAGCTTAGATCCCCCTGTATTGCGAGCCCAGTACTTC	CASSLDPPVLRAQYF
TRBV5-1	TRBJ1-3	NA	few	TGCGCCAGCAGCGAGGGCACAGCTGGAAACACCATATATTTT	CASSEGTAGNTIYF
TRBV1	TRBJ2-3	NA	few	TGCACCAGCAGCCACCCCCAAGGAGGCGGGAGGGTCCCAGATACGCAGTATTTT	CTSSHPQGGGRVPDTQYF
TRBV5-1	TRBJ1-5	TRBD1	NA	TGCGCCAGCAGGGAAGGGGGCGCGGGGCATCAGCCCCAGCATTTT	CASREGGAGHQPQHF
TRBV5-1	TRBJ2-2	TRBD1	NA	TGCGCCAGCAGCCACCGTTACGGGACAGGGGGCACCGGGGAGCTGTTTTTT	CASSHRYGTGGTGELFF
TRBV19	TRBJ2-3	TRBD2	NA	TGTGCCAGTAGTATAGTTGGGACTAGCGGAGCTAGCACAGATACGCAGTATTTT	CASSIVGTSGASTDTQYF
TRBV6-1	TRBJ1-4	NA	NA	TGTGCCAGCGGCTCCGGGCGCACCGCGGAAAAACTGTTTTTT	CASGSGRTAEKLFF